This T cell receptor beta chain is drawn from a study of blood T cells in healthy people across ages. About the study: Capturing about one barcoded beta molecule per two T cells was achieved by template switching.

V shed 4 bases and J 10 bases; nucleotides not matched to a gene: 8. This CDR3 region has 13 residues. The germline V gene has CDR1 KGHDR and CDR2 SFDVKD. With a J-beta primer mix and a sample-barcoded 5' primer, a second PCR ran roughly 6 to 11 cycles. One entry per CDR3 protein, called by TCRdb with MiXCR from the 5' RACE reads. The sample records fewer than 700,000 distinct CDR3 sequences, roughly 43% being singletons. Study outcomes and limitations: In these data, TCR beta diversity tracked strongly with naive T cell percentage. Observed TCR beta diversity per million T cells went down as age went up. This fall followed a roughly linear course with age.

Of note for this clonotype: Its antigen remains unidentified.

The receptor was derived from a man older than 75 in good health. The V call is TRBV24-1, the J call TRBJ1-1; 7 nucleotides align to TRBD1. What was sequenced was blood. The CDR3 spells CATSDRTGLGAFF. CDR3 coding DNA: TGTGCCACCAGTGACCGGACAGGCCTGGGAGCTTTCTTT.